This TCR beta chain was captured by sequencing in a study of T cells in Graves' hyperthyroidism and ophthalmopathy. Whole-study context: Peripheral blood was taken when the disease was first diagnosed, before any treatment began.

The study, taken as a whole, reports: Peripheral blood also featured most of the thyroid clonotypes expanded above 0.001.

Germline CDR1 reads MDHEN; CDR2 reads SYDVKM. This CDR3 is 16 amino acids long. The junction had 11 bases not matched to a gene; V was cut back by 6 bases and J by 4 bases. Hyperthyroidism in the patients, aged 18 to 65, was newly diagnosed and under 2 months in duration. It was RNA transcripts that yielded the amplified TCR beta CDR3 regions. A first-round RT-PCR of the TCR CDR3 used the HTBI primer set. MiXCR was run by TCRdb on the multiplex PCR reads, yielding one entry per CDR3 protein. The sample has about 560,000 distinct CDR3 sequences; 12% to 15% are singletons. This clonotype has at least ten counts. Antigen specificity is unknown.

The clonotype was recovered from a woman between 40 and 55 years old with Graves' hyperthyroidism. The specimen sequenced was blood. V is TRBV28 and J is TRBJ1-1, with 10 bases that match TRBD1. CDR3 in DNA: TGTGCCAGCAGCCGATCACCGGGACAGGGGACCACTGAAGCTTTCTTT. It specifies CASSRSPGQGTTEAFF.